This TCR beta chain was found in a study of monozygotic twins with inflammatory bowel disease. The study's findings and limits: On the inverse Simpson index, IBD patients scored lower for TCRbeta diversity than healthy co-twins.

As for this clonotype: Its antigen is unknown.

The CDR3 loop spans 12 amino acids. Germline CDR1 and CDR2: KGHSH and LQKENI. The unique tags termed UMIs, each holding a 6-nucleotide sample barcode, were added by means of template switching. TCRdb reanalyzed the 5' RACE reads, giving one entry per CDR3 protein sequence and no DNA. The clone table shows approximately 400,000 distinct CDR3 sequences, with the ten largest holding 2% to 2.5%. This clonotype originated in a human donor with ulcerative colitis or Crohn's disease, or a healthy co-twin of an affected twin (not recorded which). The chain uses TRBV18 and TRBJ2-1. Sequenced input: blood. CDR3: CASLNSYNEQFF. Drawing the rest from reference TRBV18 and TRBJ2-1, the complete variable domain is NAGVMQNPRHLVRRRGQEARLRCSPMKGHSHVYWYRQLPEEGLKFMVYLQKENIIDESGMPKERFSAEFPKEGPSILRIQQVVRGDSAAYFCASLNSYNEQFFGPGTRLTVL.